Below are 10 T cell receptor beta chains sequenced from a single sample in a study of cytomegalovirus exposure and HLA in healthy donors. In the PCR, 60 Vbeta and 13 Jbeta primers were used. The data were produced by immunoSEQ multiplex PCR, yet TCRdb's version contains in-frame clones alone and is incomplete. The data show roughly 110,000 clones, more than 60% seen once. The sequencing sample was made of PBMCs. The receptors stem from a man aged 35-49 years in good health and CMV-seronegative.

The rearrangement joins TRBV6-4 to TRBJ1-6; D unclear. The V gene's germline CDR1 is MRHNA and CDR2 SNTAGT. Trimming shortened V by 0 bases and J by 11 bases, and 8 bases separated the two germline ends. This CDR3 has 13 residues. DNA of the CDR3: TGTGCCAGCAGTGACTCTTCCAGAACACCCCTCCACTTT. This sequence encodes CASSDSSRTPLHF.

V is TRBV7-7 and J is TRBJ2-1; 12 bases are a match to TRBD2. The V and J ends lost 1 base and 5 bases, in that order; junction bases with no gene match: 0. This CDR3 comprises 15 residues. Germline-derived CDR1 and CDR2 are SSHAT and FNYEAQ (reference sequence). In nucleotides, the CDR3 is TGTGCCAGCAGCTTAGGACTAGCGGGGGACAATGAGCAGTTCTTC. This sequence encodes CASSLGLAGDNEQFF. The variable domain in full, with the rest retrieved from reference TRBV7-7 and TRBJ2-1, is GAGVSQSPRYKVTKRGQDVTLRCDPISSHATLYWYQQALGQGPEFLTYFNYEAQPDKSGLPSDRFSAERPEGSISTLTIQRTEQRDSAMYRCASSLGLAGDNEQFFGPGTRLTVL.

The V call is TRBV5-1, the J call TRBJ2-7; D perhaps matches TRBD2 (6 bases). The V end lost 7 bases, the J end lost 1 base, and 15 bases lay between the germline ends. CDR1 and CDR2 (germline): SGHRS, YFSETQ. This CDR3 has 14 amino acids. The CDR3 DNA follows: TGCGCCAGCGGTCCGGGGGATACATCCTACGAGCAGTACTTC. Translation gives CASGPGDTSYEQYF.

Only a few counts were recorded for this clone. This chain uses TRBV28 with TRBJ2-7; maybe TRBD2 (7 bases). The V gene's germline CDR1 is MDHEN and CDR2 SYDVKM. Between the trimmed V and J ends, which lost 7 bases and 3 bases, there was a span of 19 bases. The CDR3 consists of 15 residues. CDR3 nucleotides: TGTGCCAGCAAACGGGGAAGGGGGGGGTTCTACGAGCAGTACTTC. This encodes CASKRGRGGFYEQYF.

The chain links TRBV6-6 to TRBJ2-5; possibly TRBD2 for D (5 bases). TRBJ2-7 explains the end of the DNA better; the J call may be wrong. CDR3 size: 14 residues. CDR1 and CDR2 from the germline V gene are MNHNY and SVGAGI (reference sequence). For the CDR3, the DNA is TGTGCCAGCAGTTATTCCCGGGGTGGCTACGAGCAGTACTTC. The encoded protein is CASSYSRGGYEQYF.

V usage is TRBV9 and J usage is TRBJ2-4; 8 bases match TRBD1. Germline CDR1 reads SGDLS; CDR2 reads YYNGEE. Unmatched junction bases numbered 3, after V lost 0 bases and J lost 1 base. The CDR3 sequence is 16 residues long. The CDR3 spells CASSVEQGVAKNIQYF. CDR3 nucleotides: TGTGCCAGCAGCGTAGAACAGGGGGTTGCCAAAAACATTCAGTACTTC.

This clone was picked up a small number of times. V gene TRBV29-1 combines with J gene TRBJ2-5, with 8 nucleotides matching TRBD2. The CDR3 has 16 amino acids. Germline V gene data show CDR1 as SQVTM and CDR2 as ANQGSEA. V lost 7 bases, J lost 1 base, and 14 bases stayed unmatched. For the CDR3, the DNA is TGCAGCGCCTCCCGCCTGGGCGGGGGGACCCAAGAGACCCAGTACTTC. Its protein is CSASRLGGGTQETQYF. The entire variable domain, with the rest obtained from reference TRBV29-1 and TRBJ2-5, is as follows: SAVISQKPSRDICQRGTSLTIQCQVDSQVTMMFWYRQQPGQSLTLIATANQGSEATYESGFVIDKFPISRPNLTFSTLTVSNMSPEDSSIYLCSASRLGGGTQETQYFGPGTRLLVL.

V and J are TRBV5-1 and TRBJ1-2; 9 bases line up with TRBD1. The length of the CDR3 is 16 residues. Trimming removed 4 bases from V and 2 bases from J; junction bases left unmatched: 9. Per germline, CDR1 SGHRS and CDR2 YFSETQ. The CDR3 DNA is TGCGCCAGCAGCCTAACCCCGGGACAGGGAAACTATGGCTACACCTTC. Its translation is CASSLTPGQGNYGYTF.

The chain recombines TRBV11-1 with TRBJ2-3, with TRBD2 identical over 7 bases. CDR1 and CDR2 from the germline V gene are SGHAT and FQDESV (reference sequence). This CDR3 is built from 14 residues. V shed 1 base and J 4 bases; nucleotides not matched to a gene: 2. In DNA, the CDR3 is TGTGCCAGCAGCTTAGGACTAGCCCCAGATACGCAGTATTTT. Amino acid sequence: CASSLGLAPDTQYF.

The chain joins TRBV29-1 to TRBJ2-3; maybe TRBD2 (6 bases). The CDR3 totals 14 residues. CDR1 is SQVTM and CDR2 is ANQGSEA in the germline V gene. V was clipped by 4 bases and J by 4 bases, with 15 bases between them. CDR3 loop: CSVAGTPEPDTQYF. For the CDR3, the DNA is TGCAGCGTTGCCGGGACTCCGGAGCCAGATACGCAGTATTTT.